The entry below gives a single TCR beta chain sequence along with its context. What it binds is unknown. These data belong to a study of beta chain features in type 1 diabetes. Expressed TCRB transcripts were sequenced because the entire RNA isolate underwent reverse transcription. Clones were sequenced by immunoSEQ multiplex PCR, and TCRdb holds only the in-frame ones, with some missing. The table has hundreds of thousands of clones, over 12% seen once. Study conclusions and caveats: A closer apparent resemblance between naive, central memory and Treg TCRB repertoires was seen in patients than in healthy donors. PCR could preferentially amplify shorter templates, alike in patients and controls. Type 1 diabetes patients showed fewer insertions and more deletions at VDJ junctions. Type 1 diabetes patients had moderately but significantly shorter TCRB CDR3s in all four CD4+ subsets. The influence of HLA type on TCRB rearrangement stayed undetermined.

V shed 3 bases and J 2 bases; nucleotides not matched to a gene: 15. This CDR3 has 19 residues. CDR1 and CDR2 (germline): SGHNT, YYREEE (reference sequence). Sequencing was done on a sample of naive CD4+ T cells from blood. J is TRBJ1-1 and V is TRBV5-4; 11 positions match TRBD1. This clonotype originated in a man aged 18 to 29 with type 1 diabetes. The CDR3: CASSSGRTGGEVVNTEAFF. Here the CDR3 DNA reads TGTGCCAGCAGCTCGGGGAGGACAGGGGGCGAGGTGGTCAACACTGAAGCTTTCTTT.